Below, one T cell receptor beta chain is given with its context. Its target is not known. The primer mix had 60 Vbeta and 13 Jbeta primers. Measured with immunoSEQ multiplex PCR; TCRdb has only the in-frame clones, and not every one. The repertoire holds 90,000 to 130,000 clones, with around 88% as singletons. Though nominally healthy at sampling, donors likely had unrecorded immune exposures. The entry originates in a study of cytomegalovirus exposure and HLA in healthy donors. Broader study findings: Sequencing likely produced, as an artifact, a cluster of highly shared sequence variants.

The CDR3 is 19 residues long. Trimming removed 9 bases from V and 0 bases from J, with 28 bases in between. The TCR was taken from a man aged 40-55 years in good health and CMV-seronegative. The J gene is TRBJ2-4, the V gene TRBV5-7; D is possibly TRBD1 (6 bases). TRBV5-7 is filed as an ORF, its function uncertain. Sequenced: PBMCs. This CDR3 is CATLKWGYRAVLAKNIQYF. CDR3 in DNA: TGTGCCACCCTTAAGTGGGGCTACAGGGCGGTTCTAGCCAAAAACATTCAGTACTTC.